The entry below describes one TCR beta chain. Antigen: not known. This record belongs to a study of identical twins. Overall study findings and caveats: The authors noted that invariant MAIT and iNKT cells could partly confound zero-insertion analyses.

Unique molecular identifiers were present on cDNA, and template switching added a universal primer site. TCRdb ran MiXCR on the 5' RACE reads and lists one entry per CDR3 protein. The profile shows a few hundred thousand distinct CDR3 sequences, around 9.7% of them singletons. V lost 2 bases, J lost 12 bases, and 11 bases lay in between. CDR3 size: 12 residues. Germline V gene sequence: CDR1 MNHNS, CDR2 SASEGT. The sample taken for sequencing was naive T cells sorted from blood. The chain carries TRBV6-1 and TRBJ2-1, with D unresolved. The clonotype was recovered from a woman aged 45-65 years in good health. The CDR3: CASSEWTVAQFF. CDR3 DNA sequence: TGTGCCAGCAGTGAATGGACGGTAGCGCAGTTCTTC.